The next 27 T cell receptor beta chains were all read from a single sample in a study of shared clonotypes between healthy human individuals. Using immunoSEQ multiplex PCR, the repertoire was profiled, and TCRdb retains in-frame clones only, with some absent. Of under 600,000 clones listed, 95% to 97% were seen once; the top ten hold 0.05% to 0.07%. The sequenced sample was naive CD4+ T cells sorted from blood. Subset described: CD45RA+ positively selected. Receptors were obtained from a woman aged 30 to 39 in good health.

The rearrangement links TRBV10-3 to TRBJ2-7; no definite D call. Trimming took off 2 bases at V and 7 bases at J, with 12 bases between the two ends. The CDR3 runs to 13 residues. The germline V gene has CDR1 ENHRY and CDR2 SYGVKD. CDR3 loop: CAISEREAWEQYF. CDR3 DNA sequence: TGTGCCATCAGTGAGAGGGAAGCCTGGGAGCAGTACTTC.

J is TRBJ2-4 and V is TRBV6-1, with D maybe TRBD2 (6 bases). V gave up 8 bases and J gave up 4 bases, with 12 bases separating them. Germline V gene data show CDR1 as MNHNS and CDR2 as SASEGT. This CDR3 region has 13 residues. CDR3 DNA: TGTGCCAGCCGAGCCGGGACTAAAAACATTCAGTACTTC. Residues: CASRAGTKNIQYF.

The chain recombines TRBV5-1 with TRBJ2-2; D may be TRBD2 (5 bases). The germline V and J ends were trimmed by 0 bases and 4 bases, with 10 bases remaining between them. CDR3 length: 15 residues. Germline V lookup: CDR1 SGHRS, CDR2 YFSETQ. CDR3 sequence reads: CASSLGRSTTGELFF. The CDR3 DNA follows: TGCGCCAGCAGCTTGGGGAGGTCAACCACCGGGGAGCTGTTTTTT.

The V gene is TRBV18, the J gene TRBJ2-5; the D gene is possibly TRBD2 (5 bases). The CDR3 extends over 14 amino acids. Germline assignment: CDR1 KGHSH and CDR2 LQKENI. The germline V and J ends were trimmed by 6 bases and 0 bases, with 11 bases remaining between them. CDR3 nucleotide sequence: TGTGCCAGCTCTCCGACTAATTACCAAGAGACCCAGTACTTC. It translates to CASSPTNYQETQYF.

The genes are TRBV2 and TRBJ2-7; the match to TRBD2 covers 9 bases. The CDR3 extends over 18 amino acids. Germline V gene sequence: CDR1 SNHLY, CDR2 FYNNEI. The J segment lost 5 bases and the V segment lost 8 bases, leaving 22 bases of the junction unmatched. CDR3 amino acids: CASESPGASDSGSHEQYF. CDR3 in DNA: TGTGCCAGCGAGAGCCCAGGGGCAAGTGATAGCGGGAGCCACGAGCAGTACTTC.

The J gene is TRBJ2-5, the V gene TRBV5-6; 8 bases fit TRBD2. The CDR3 spans 17 residues. V gave up 3 bases and J gave up 1 base; unmatched junction bases: 11. CDR1 and CDR2 from the germline V gene are SGHDT and YYEEEE. CDR3: CASSWAGFSGIQETQYF. The CDR3 nucleotides are TGTGCCAGCAGCTGGGCGGGTTTTAGCGGGATCCAAGAGACCCAGTACTTC.

V is TRBV6-1 and J is TRBJ2-5, with TRBD1 identical over 9 bases. The CDR3 sequence is 17 residues long. V shed 3 bases, J shed 6 bases, and the junction held 14 bases outside the gene matches. Germline V CDR1 and CDR2: MNHNS, SASEGT. The CDR3 loop reads CASSDRLRDRVGKTQYF. The CDR3 nucleotides are TGTGCCAGCAGTGATCGTCTCCGGGACAGGGTGGGGAAGACCCAGTACTTC.

CDR3 nucleotides: TGTGCCAGCAGCGTCGGGGGGCTCGGCGGGGAGCTGTTTTTT. Residues: CASSVGGLGGELFF. The rearrangement uses TRBV2 and TRBJ2-2, with D possibly TRBD2 on 7 matching bases. CDR1 is SNHLY and CDR2 is FYNNEI in the germline V gene. The CDR3 sequence is 14 residues long. V was clipped by 6 bases and J by 7 bases, with 15 bases between them.

The genes are TRBV19 and TRBJ2-1; a weak D match, TRBD2 (6 bases). The CDR3 totals 17 residues. From germline, CDR1 is LNHDA and CDR2 SQIVND (reference sequence). Trimming cost V 3 bases and J 0 bases, with 15 bases left between them. CDR3 region: CASSMRASESSYNEQFF. DNA for the CDR3: TGTGCCAGTAGTATGCGGGCTAGCGAAAGCTCCTACAATGAGCAGTTCTTC.

This clone was observed a handful of times. DNA for the CDR3: TGTGCCAGCTCACGGGGACAGAGTTATAGCAATCAGCCCCAGCATTTT. Its protein product is CASSRGQSYSNQPQHF. This sequence joins TRBV18 and TRBJ1-5; 7 nucleotides align to TRBD1. Germline CDR1 KGHSH, CDR2 LQKENI. Losses at the gene ends were 4 bases for V and 0 bases for J; bases not matched to a gene: 6. The CDR3 totals 16 residues.

The chain carries TRBV6-1 and TRBJ2-2; TRBD2 is a possible D gene (5 bases). Germline V CDR1 and CDR2: MNHNS, SASEGT. Trimming removed 4 bases from V and 4 bases from J, with 13 bases in between. This CDR3 is 15 amino acids long. The CDR3 region has the DNA TGTGCCAGCAGTGGGAGAGGGATCGGCACCGGGGAGCTGTTTTTT. This encodes CASSGRGIGTGELFF.

This rearrangement joins TRBV29-1 to TRBJ2-2; 8 bases agree with TRBD1. This CDR3 is built from 15 residues. Germline loops: CDR1 SQVTM, CDR2 ANQGSEA. V lost 0 bases to trimming and J lost 5 bases; unmatched junction nucleotides: 5. CDR3 in amino acids: CSVEDRDRGTGELFF. The CDR3 nucleotides are TGCAGCGTTGAAGATCGTGACAGGGGAACCGGGGAGCTGTTTTTT.

The genes are TRBV6-1 and TRBJ1-4; TRBD1 aligns across 8 bases. Germline V CDR1 and CDR2: MNHNS, SASEGT. J gave up 4 bases and V 5 bases, and 6 bases lay outside the gene matches. The CDR3 spans 15 residues. CDR3 nucleotide sequence: TGTGCCAGCAGTTCCTGGACAGGGAGTAATGAAAAACTGTTTTTT. It translates to CASSSWTGSNEKLFF.

The J gene is TRBJ2-1, the V gene TRBV5-1; TRBD2 aligns across 9 bases. Germline loops: CDR1 SGHRS, CDR2 YFSETQ. This CDR3 region has 14 residues. DNA of the CDR3: TGCGTTAGCGGGAGTGGGAGCCCCTACAATGAGCAGTTCTTC. This sequence encodes CVSGSGSPYNEQFF.

The gene calls are TRBV6-1 and TRBJ1-5; D gene unclear. This CDR3 region has 14 residues. Germline CDR1 MNHNS, CDR2 SASEGT. V lost 4 bases and J lost 6, with 13 bases in between. For the CDR3, the DNA is TGTGCCAGCAGTGTTTTGGGAGTCGGTCAGCCCCAGCATTTT. This gives the protein CASSVLGVGQPQHF.

This clone was seen just once. The chain couples TRBV28 to TRBJ1-4, with TRBD1 as a possible D gene (5 bases). From germline, CDR1 is MDHEN and CDR2 SYDVKM. CDR3 size: 15 residues. The V end lost 3 bases, the J end lost 7 bases, and 15 bases lay between the germline ends. The DNA of the CDR3 is TGTGCCAGCAGTTTTGATGGGGGAGTGGGTGAAAAACTGTTTTTT. It translates to CASSFDGGVGEKLFF.

The V gene is TRBV2, the J gene TRBJ2-7, with D perhaps TRBD2 (6 bases). V lost 10 bases, J lost 1 base, and 17 bases lay in between. The CDR3 runs 14 residues. The germline V gene encodes CDR1 SNHLY and CDR2 FYNNEI. The CDR3 protein is CAILGLFPSYEQYF. The CDR3 nucleotides read TGTGCCATCCTTGGACTATTCCCTTCCTACGAGCAGTACTTC.

The chain uses TRBV6-1 and TRBJ2-7; 8 bases agree with TRBD2. V lost 7 bases to trimming and J lost 0 bases; unmatched junction nucleotides: 5. Germline V gives CDR1 MNHNS, CDR2 SASEGT. This CDR3 spans 14 amino acids. The CDR3 loop reads CASTETSDSYEQYF. As DNA, the CDR3 is TGTGCCAGCACTGAGACTAGCGACTCCTACGAGCAGTACTTC.

The count of this clone is one. The V gene is TRBV29-1, the J gene TRBJ2-1; 7 positions match TRBD2. Germline trimming cut 4 bases from V and 0 bases from J; bases unmatched to any gene: 9. The CDR3 runs to 16 residues. Germline-derived CDR1 and CDR2 are SQVTM and ANQGSEA. DNA for the CDR3: TGCAGCGTTGCCCCCCCTAGCGGTAGCTCCTACAATGAGCAGTTCTTC. Residues: CSVAPPSGSSYNEQFF.

CDR3 nucleotides: TGTGCCAGCAGCCTACCAGGGATGTCCCCCTCTGGGGCCAACGTCCTGACTTTC. It encodes CASSLPGMSPSGANVLTF. The chain joins TRBV7-8 to TRBJ2-6; D perhaps matches TRBD1 (5 bases). This CDR3 contains 18 residues. CDR1 is SGHVS, CDR2 FQNEAQ, per germline. V lost 5 bases to trimming and J lost 0 bases, with 17 bases between them.

The chain links TRBV5-1 to TRBJ2-6; D may be TRBD1 or TRBD2 (5 bases each). The length of the CDR3 is 16 residues. Germline V lookup: CDR1 SGHRS, CDR2 YFSETQ. Trimming left V 5 bases short and J 0 bases short, with 12 bases between. CDR3 DNA: TGCGCCAGCAGACGGGACGCCAGCTCTGGGGCCAACGTCCTGACTTTC. Its translation: CASRRDASSGANVLTF.

The CDR3 region has the DNA TGTGCCAGCACCGAGGGACTGATCTACGAGCAGTACTTC. Translating gives CASTEGLIYEQYF. The V and J genes are TRBV28 and TRBJ2-7; D may be TRBD2 (6 bases). The CDR3 runs to 13 residues. Germline CDR1 is MDHEN and CDR2 is SYDVKM. V was cut by 7 bases and J by 3 bases, with 13 bases left in between.

V usage is TRBV6-4 and J usage is TRBJ2-1; tentatively, D is TRBD1 (5 bases). Germline lookup yields CDR1 MRHNA and CDR2 SNTAGT. Between the trimmed V and J ends, which lost 5 bases and 2 bases, there was a span of 10 bases. The CDR3 is 14 residues long. In nucleotides, the CDR3 is TGTGCCAGCAGTCCAGGGTCTCCCTACAATGAGCAGTTCTTC. It encodes CASSPGSPYNEQFF.

Only one count was recorded for this clone. The chain employs TRBV7-9 and TRBJ2-5, with 13 bases identical to TRBD2. After removal of 7 bases from V and 11 bases from J, the junction contained 13 bases not matched to a gene. Per germline, CDR1 SEHNR and CDR2 FQNEAQ (reference sequence). The length of the CDR3 is 15 residues. CDR3 amino acids: CASNPWTSGREKQYF. In nucleotides, the CDR3 is TGTGCCAGCAACCCCTGGACTAGCGGGAGAGAGAAGCAGTACTTC.

CDR3 protein: CASSPPLSPDTQYF. The CDR3 DNA is TGCGCCAGCAGCCCCCCTTTATCCCCAGATACGCAGTATTTT. The chain uses TRBV4-1 and TRBJ2-3; D ambiguous. V lost 4 bases to trimming and J lost 4 bases, with 12 bases between them. Germline loops: CDR1 MGHRA, CDR2 YSYEKL. The CDR3 consists of 14 residues.

J is TRBJ2-7 and V is TRBV19; D not certain. This CDR3 is 14 amino acids long. Trimming left V 4 bases short and J 2 bases short, with 12 bases between. The germline V gene encodes CDR1 LNHDA and CDR2 SQIVND (reference sequence). The CDR3 here is CASSTQVSTYEQYF. The CDR3 DNA follows: TGTGCCAGTAGTACCCAGGTTTCTACCTACGAGCAGTACTTC.

Only one count was recorded for this clone. In nucleotides, the CDR3 is TGTGCCAGCAGCCAACGTGGTGGTGCCAGGGGAGGGACTGAAGCTTTCTTT. It translates to CASSQRGGARGGTEAFF. The J gene is TRBJ1-1, the V gene TRBV14, with D tentatively TRBD1 (6 bases). The V and J ends lost 2 bases and 5 bases respectively, with 21 bases between them. The length of the CDR3 is 17 residues. In germline, CDR1 is SGHDN, CDR2 FVKESK. The whole variable domain, remainder taken from reference TRBV14 and TRBJ1-1, is EAGVTQFPSHSVIEKGQTVTLRCDPISGHDNLYWYRRVMGKEIKFLLHFVKESKQDESGMPNNRFLAERTGGTYSTLKVQPAELEDSGVYFCASSQRGGARGGTEAFFGQGTRLTVV.